The 5 T cell receptor beta chains presented below share a single source sample, sequenced in a study of T cells in Graves' hyperthyroidism and ophthalmopathy. TCR beta CDR3 region amplification was performed from RNA transcripts. The HTBI set primed first-round TCR CDR3 RT-PCR. One entry per CDR3 protein, called by TCRdb with MiXCR from the multiplex PCR reads. The sample lists 500,000 or so distinct CDR3 sequences, about 16% occurring once. The specimen was blood. The receptors come from a woman under 40 with Graves' ophthalmopathy.

As regards this clonotype: This may arise from a read error, as a much more abundant clone is one base away. CDR3 sequence reads: CASSEHSGRAYEQYF. The CDR3 region has the DNA TGTGCCAGCAGCGAGCACAGCGGGAGGGCCTACGAGCAGTACTTC. The rearrangement links TRBV7-9 to TRBJ2-7; TRBD2 aligns across 10 bases. CDR1 is SEHNR, CDR2 FQNEAQ, per germline (reference sequence). V shed 5 bases and J 2 bases; nucleotides not matched to a gene: 6. This CDR3 spans 15 amino acids.

This clonotype was detected many times. This chain uses TRBV7-2 with TRBJ2-1, with TRBD2 identical over 13 bases. The CDR3 is made up of 20 amino acids. Germline CDR1 is SGHTA and CDR2 is FQGNSA. V was clipped by 1 base and J by 0 bases; unmatched bases: 9. This CDR3 reads CASSLGRLAGGKGSYNEQFF. CDR3 DNA sequence: TGTGCCAGCAGCTTAGGGCGACTAGCGGGAGGAAAAGGCTCCTACAATGAGCAGTTCTTC.

Only a few counts were recorded for this clonotype. The chain is built from TRBV19 and TRBJ1-5; 8 bases line up with TRBD1. Germline CDR1 reads LNHDA; CDR2 reads SQIVND (reference sequence). This CDR3 has 15 residues. The J segment lost 7 bases and the V segment lost 5 bases, leaving 10 bases of the junction unmatched. DNA for the CDR3: TGTGCCAGTAGTCTGGACAGGGACAAGTTGCAGCCCCAGCATTTT. Translating gives CASSLDRDKLQPQHF. The variable domain in full, with the rest retrieved from reference TRBV19 and TRBJ1-5, is DGGITQSPKYLFRKEGQNVTLSCEQNLNHDAMYWYRQDPGQGLRLIYYSQIVNDFQKGDIAEGYSVSREKKESFPLTVTSAQKNPTAFYLCASSLDRDKLQPQHFGDGTRLSIL.

This clonotype was seen repeatedly, ten times or more. The rearrangement uses TRBV11-3 and TRBJ2-7; 7 positions agree with TRBD1. After removal of 6 bases from V and 4 bases from J, the junction contained 9 bases not matched to a gene. In germline, CDR1 is SGHNT, CDR2 YENEEA. The CDR3 consists of 14 residues. In DNA, the CDR3 is TGTGCCAGCAGTCTAGAGGGACAGCAATACGAGCAGTACTTC. The encoded protein is CASSLEGQQYEQYF.

This clonotype was counted at least ten times. The chain employs TRBV12-3 or TRBV12-4 and TRBJ1-1, with 8 bases that match TRBD1. The CDR3 is made up of 14 amino acids. V trimming: 6 bases; J trimming: 5 bases; junction bases outside the gene matches: 8. CDR3 nucleotide sequence: TGTGCCAGCAGCAAAACAGGGGGGCGGACTGAAGCTTTCTTT. It specifies CASSKTGGRTEAFF.